This T cell receptor (beta chain) appears in the sequencing data of a study of T-cell reconstitution after alpha-beta-depleted transplantation in children. This clonotype was seen a few times. Unique molecular identifiers were used to barcode this TCRbeta library. One entry per CDR3 protein results from TCRdb running MiXCR on the PCR reads. The top ten hold less than 15% of the sample, which has roughly 190,000 distinct CDR3 sequences, about 14% seen once. The germline V gene has CDR1 DFQATT and CDR2 SNEGSKA (reference sequence). Between the trimmed V and J ends, which lost 0 bases and 5 bases, there was a span of 22 bases. This CDR3 contains 17 residues.

Here the sequenced sample was PBMCs from the stem cell graft donor, taken from the stem cell graft. The receptor comes from a human donor who donated a stem cell graft to a child with acute lymphoblastic leukemia. J is TRBJ1-2 and V is TRBV20-1, with D perhaps TRBD1 (5 bases). CDR3 in amino acids: CSAREDGRGLSGYGYTF. CDR3 nucleotides: TGCAGTGCTAGAGAAGACGGCCGGGGCTTATCCGGTTATGGCTACACCTTC.